This TCR beta chain was profiled in a study of blood T cell repertoires in COVID-19 (dated by TCRdb to about 2020). About the investigation overall: The collaborator samples originated in the United States, Italy and Spain and spanned the acute and convalescent phases of COVID-19. The prospective study material was composed of cDNA or gDNA derived from T cells, B-cell-depleted T cells, or PBMCs. The dataset comprised deeply sampled blood TCRbeta repertoires from subjects exposed to, actively infected with, or recovered from COVID-19. The repertoires were made available in a free public database intended to serve as a resource for research on the immune response to SARS-CoV-2. Samples came from the ongoing ImmuneRACE study (first 160 participants) plus 1,254 subjects from 6 global collaborators. A de-identified subject ID, COVID-19 status, age in years and sex were almost always included in the sample metadata. Where available, HLA class I and class II types were taken from metadata supplied by the sample provider and were not determined by assay-based typing.

One collaborating source in Seattle enrolled patients while the patients were actively infected and followed the patients over time throughout the course of disease. Each collaborating institution followed its own protocols to collect whole blood in K2EDTA tubes. For TCRbeta analysis, collaborators shipped samples in one of three forms: frozen whole blood, isolated PBMCs, or DNA extracted from either of those sample types. The CDR3 measures 11 amino acids from cysteine to phenylalanine. Just CDR3 DNA is preserved here, 33 bases in frame from base 1. The junction carries 6 bases between V and J, which are trimmed by 3 bases and 9 bases respectively. CDR1 and CDR2 were assigned from the germline V gene as MNHEY and SVGEGT. The immunoSEQ Assay, a bias-controlled multiplex PCR, was used to amplify TCRbeta CDR3 regions from genomic DNA. In the paper's pipeline: The number of nucleated cells in each sample was estimated by amplification of reference gene primers within the assay. To quantify the absolute abundance of each unique TCRbeta CDR3 rearrangement, sequence reads were collapsed and filtered. For each sample, productive Simpson clonality was calculated as the square root of Simpson's diversity index over productive rearrangements. The table comes from immuneACCESS by way of TCRdb, which keeps in-frame sequences with V and J called. Part of the clones is missing from these tables; in studies checked, under half for an unresolved V gene and the rest for unknown reasons. The V and J calls and the clone size are those of that table, but D and trimming were determined from the DNA. The sample table shows approximately 80,000 clones, and 75% to 85% are seen once. Clones ranked in the top ten supply roughly 9.6% of the sample.

Details on this clone: No antigen is known for it. No base qualities exist here, and no much larger clone lies one base off it.

The paper's findings and limits, for the study overall: Clinical and demographic metadata were provided uncurated, with the amount varying by source and participant.

This clonotype originated in a man between 50 and 59 years old with COVID-19, enrolled during active disease. Recombination joined TRBV6-2 or TRBV6-3 with TRBJ2-1; the D gene is not confidently resolved. Sequencing input: peripheral blood. The CDR3 region: CASSYPREQFF. The DNA sequence is given as TGTGCCAGCAGTTATCCGCGTGAGCAGTTCTTC.